These 13 T cell receptor beta chains were all obtained from the same sample, sequenced in a study of shared clonotypes between healthy human individuals (dated by TCRdb to about 2020). The library was generated by the immunoSEQ multiplex PCR assay. TCRdb provides this immuneACCESS table in a form limited to in-frame rearrangements. Some clones are lacking; in checked studies, under half of them reflect an unresolved V gene, and why the rest are absent is not known. Recorded for this sample are about half a million clones; less than 85% of them occurred a single time. The biggest ten clones account for 13% of the sample. Material for sequencing was PBMCs. These receptor sequences come from a woman aged 40 to 50 in good health. Some clones in this sample may be carry-over from other donors' samples.

J is TRBJ2-5 and V is TRBV4-2, with 7 bases fitting TRBD2. Germline CDR1 is LGHNA and CDR2 is YNFKEQ. The CDR3 covers 15 residues. J gave up 3 bases and V 5 bases, and 9 bases lay outside the gene matches. In DNA, the CDR3 is TGTGCCAGCAGCTTCGGCGGGAGCGTCAAAGAGACCCAGTACTTC. It is translated as CASSFGGSVKETQYF.

This clone was seen a single time. The V and J genes are TRBV2 and TRBJ2-3; weak D call: TRBD2 (5 bases). The CDR3 is 13 residues long. Trimming stripped 7 bases from V and 1 base from J, with 9 bases between. Germline CDR1 is SNHLY and CDR2 is FYNNEI. The CDR3 loop reads CASNQEGTDTQYF. CDR3 DNA: TGTGCCAGCAACCAGGAGGGCACAGATACGCAGTATTTT.

This clone appeared once. The chain combines TRBV11-2 with TRBJ2-3; 13 positions agree with TRBD2. The germline gives CDR1 SGHAT, CDR2 FQNNGV. There are 14 residues in the CDR3. The V gene end was trimmed by 8 bases and the J gene end by 3 bases; junction bases not matched to a gene: 2. The CDR3 here is CASRTSGGTDTQYF. The CDR3 DNA follows: TGTGCCAGCCGGACTAGCGGGGGAACAGATACGCAGTATTTT.

The chain joins TRBV18 to TRBJ2-7; D remains ambiguous. Germline V lookup: CDR1 KGHSH, CDR2 LQKENI. This CDR3 has 15 amino acids. V was shortened by 3 bases and J by 7 bases, with 19 bases between the two germline ends. CDR3 region: CASSPTPGGSSEQYF. The CDR3 DNA sequence: TGTGCCAGCTCACCCACCCCTGGCGGCTCTTCTGAGCAGTACTTC.

The rearrangement links TRBV7-3 to TRBJ2-1; D not resolved. The CDR3 is made up of 15 amino acids. The V end lost 2 bases, the J end lost 7 bases, and 15 bases lay between the germline ends. Per the germline V gene, CDR1 is SGHTA and CDR2 is FQGTGA. CDR3 bases: TGTGCCAGCAGCTTAGTGGCAGGTAATCGAAATGAGCAGTTCTTC. Translated: CASSLVAGNRNEQFF. Full variable domain (missing parts from reference TRBV7-3 and TRBJ2-1): GAGVSQTPSNKVTEKGKYVELRCDPISGHTALYWYRQSLGQGPEFLIYFQGTGAADDSGLPNDRFFAVRPEGSVSTLKIQRTERGDSAVYLCASSLVAGNRNEQFFGPGTRLTVL.

This clone was seen many times. The V call is TRBV5-1, the J call TRBJ2-1; 9 bases match TRBD2. This CDR3 has 15 amino acids. Germline lookup yields CDR1 SGHRS and CDR2 YFSETQ. V gave up 2 bases and J gave up 11 bases; unmatched junction bases: 11. CDR3 bases: TGCGCCAGCAGCTTACGGACTAGCGAGGCCCAACAGCAGTTCTTC. This codes for CASSLRTSEAQQQFF.

The chain is built from TRBV19 and TRBJ2-7; 9 bases fit TRBD1. The V and J ends lost 4 bases and 4 bases, in that order; junction bases with no gene match: 8. The CDR3 has 15 amino acids. Germline V gives CDR1 LNHDA, CDR2 SQIVND (reference sequence). The CDR3 protein is CASSTSGTGLYEQYF. The CDR3 DNA reads TGTGCCAGTAGTACCTCCGGGACAGGGCTTTACGAGCAGTACTTC.

The chain recombines TRBV18 with TRBJ2-2; the match to TRBD1 covers 7 bases. The CDR3 covers 14 residues. The V gene's germline CDR1 is KGHSH and CDR2 LQKENI. With 1 base clipped from V and 7 bases from J, the junction kept 3 bases outside the gene matches. Here the CDR3 reads CASSPLQGNGELFF. The CDR3 DNA reads as TGTGCCAGCTCACCACTACAGGGGAACGGGGAGCTGTTTTTT.

This chain uses TRBV7-2 with TRBJ2-3; tentatively, D is TRBD1 (5 bases). CDR3 length: 15 amino acids. Germline V gene sequence: CDR1 SGHTA, CDR2 FQGNSA. V shed 4 bases and J shed 0 bases, with 11 bases lying between them. The CDR3 coding sequence is TGTGCCAGCAGCTCCGACAGAATTAGCACAGATACGCAGTATTTT. It codes for CASSSDRISTDTQYF.

The sample holds a few counts of this clone. Different DNA sequences within this sample yield the same CDR3. This chain uses TRBV10-3 with TRBJ2-2, with 9 bases fitting TRBD1. The ends lost 4 bases at V and 3 bases at J; junction bases unmatched: 0. The CDR3 is 14 amino acids. CDR1 is ENHRY and CDR2 is SYGVKD in the germline V gene. CDR3: CAISGDRDTGELFF. CDR3 in DNA: TGTGCCATCAGTGGGGACAGGGACACCGGGGAGCTGTTTTTT.

This chain uses TRBV5-1 with TRBJ2-3, with D maybe TRBD2 (7 bases). CDR1 SGHRS and CDR2 YFSETQ come from the germline V gene. This CDR3 is built from 18 residues. The V and J ends lost 0 bases and 0 bases respectively, with 17 bases between them. CDR3 in DNA: TGCGCCAGCAGCTTGGGGCCGTCGGGGGGCGGAAGCACAGATACGCAGTATTTT. Its protein product is CASSLGPSGGGSTDTQYF.

The J gene is TRBJ1-2, the V gene TRBV10-2; unclear D gene. From germline, CDR1 is WSHSY and CDR2 SAAADI. V shed 5 bases and J shed 3 bases, with 13 bases lying between them. The CDR3 has 14 residues. This CDR3 is CASSYNAADYGYTF. CDR3 nucleotide sequence: TGCGCCAGCAGTTACAACGCGGCGGACTATGGCTACACCTTC.

This sequence joins TRBV4-1 and TRBJ2-1; TRBD1 matches at 9 bases. Germline assignment: CDR1 MGHRA and CDR2 YSYEKL. With V trimmed by 7 bases and J by 3 bases, 4 bases remained unmatched. This CDR3 has 14 residues. The CDR3, as DNA: TGCGCCAGCAAACCGGGACAGGGCTACAATGAGCAGTTCTTC. It specifies CASKPGQGYNEQFF.